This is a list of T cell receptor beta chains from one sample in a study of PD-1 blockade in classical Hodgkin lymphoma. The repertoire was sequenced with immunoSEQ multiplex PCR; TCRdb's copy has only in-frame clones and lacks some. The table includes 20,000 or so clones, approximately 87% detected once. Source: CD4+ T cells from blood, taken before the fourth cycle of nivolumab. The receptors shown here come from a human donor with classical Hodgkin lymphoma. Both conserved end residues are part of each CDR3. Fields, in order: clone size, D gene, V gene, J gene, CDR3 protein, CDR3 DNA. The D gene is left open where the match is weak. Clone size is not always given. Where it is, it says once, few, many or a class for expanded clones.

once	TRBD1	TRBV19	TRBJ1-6	CASSLRQGPSSYNSPLHF	TGTGCCAGTAGTCTCCGACAGGGCCCGAGCTCCTATAATTCACCCCTCCACTTT
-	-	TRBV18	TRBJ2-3	CASSQNGATDTQYF	TGTGCCAGCTCACAAAATGGGGCAACAGATACGCAGTATTTT
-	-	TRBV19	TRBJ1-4	CASSIWRGVATNEKLFF	TGTGCCAGTAGTATCTGGAGGGGAGTTGCAACTAATGAAAAACTGTTTTTT
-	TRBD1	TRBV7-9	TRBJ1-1	CASSLQGASSEAFF	TGTGCCAGCAGCTTGCAGGGGGCGTCCTCCGAAGCTTTCTTT
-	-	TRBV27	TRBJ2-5	CASSLSLVRETQYF	TGTGCCAGCAGTTTATCTCTGGTACGGGAGACCCAGTACTTC
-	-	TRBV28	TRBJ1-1	CASSITRDPNTEAFF	TGTGCCAGCAGTATAACCCGGGACCCGAACACTGAAGCTTTCTTT
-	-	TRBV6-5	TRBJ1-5	CASRIGGDDQPQHF	TGTGCCAGCCGGATCGGCGGCGATGATCAGCCCCAGCATTTT
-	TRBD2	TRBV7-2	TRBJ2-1	CASSPRPRTSVYNEQFF	TGTGCCAGCAGCCCACGGCCTAGGACTAGCGTTTACAATGAGCAGTTCTTC
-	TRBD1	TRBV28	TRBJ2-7	CASSSGTGRPYEQYF	TGTGCCAGCAGCTCTGGGACAGGGAGGCCCTACGAGCAGTACTTC
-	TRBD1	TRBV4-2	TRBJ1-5	CASSQGRTGPLPQHF	TGTGCCAGCAGCCAAGGTAGGACAGGGCCACTGCCCCAGCATTTT
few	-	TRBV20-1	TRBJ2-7	CSARRSGEQYF	TGCAGTGCTAGAAGGTCGGGGGAGCAGTACTTC
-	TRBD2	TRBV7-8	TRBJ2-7	CASSLSGGSYEQYF	TGTGCCAGCAGCTTATCGGGGGGCTCCTACGAGCAGTACTTC
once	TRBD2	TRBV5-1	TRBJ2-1	CASSEREGHNEQFF	TGCGCCAGCAGCGAGCGGGAGGGCCACAATGAGCAGTTCTTC
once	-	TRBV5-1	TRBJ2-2	CASSLSTGTGELFF	TGCGCCAGCAGCTTGTCGACGGGGACCGGGGAGCTGTTTTTT
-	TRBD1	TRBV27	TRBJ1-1	CASSRDRGQTEAFF	TGTGCCAGCAGTAGAGACAGGGGTCAGACTGAAGCTTTCTTT
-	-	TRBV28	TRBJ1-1	CASSLGLEAFF	TGTGCCAGCAGTTTAGGGCTTGAAGCTTTCTTT
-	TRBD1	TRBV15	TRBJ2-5	CATSRGGTGKQETQYF	TGTGCCACCAGCAGAGGTGGGACAGGGAAACAAGAGACCCAGTACTTC
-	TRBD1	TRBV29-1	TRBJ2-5	CSTGGQGLGTQYF	TGCAGCACCGGAGGACAGGGTTTGGGGACCCAGTACTTC
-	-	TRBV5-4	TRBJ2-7	CASSFGGVGPYEQYF	TGTGCCAGCAGCTTCGGCGGGGTGGGCCCCTACGAGCAGTACTTC
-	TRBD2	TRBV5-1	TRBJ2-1	CASSRGYGSLAGNNEQFF	TGCGCCAGCAGCCGTGGGTATGGGTCGCTAGCGGGTAACAATGAGCAGTTCTTC
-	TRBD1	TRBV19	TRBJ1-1	CASSSGTGGTEAFF	TGTGCCAGTAGTTCCGGGACAGGGGGTACTGAAGCTTTCTTT
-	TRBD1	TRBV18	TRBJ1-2	CASSLVPGQGINYGYTF	TGTGCCAGCTCATTGGTACCAGGACAGGGGATTAACTATGGCTACACCTTC
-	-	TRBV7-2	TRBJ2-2	CASSLVGVGYTGELFF	TGTGCCAGCAGCTTAGTGGGTGTGGGTTACACCGGGGAGCTGTTTTTT
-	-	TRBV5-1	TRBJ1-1	CASSFGTNTEAFF	TGCGCCAGCAGCTTCGGAACGAACACTGAAGCTTTCTTT
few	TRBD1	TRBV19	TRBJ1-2	CASSLGQGAGYGYTF	TGTGCCAGTAGTTTGGGACAGGGGGCTGGCTATGGCTACACCTTC
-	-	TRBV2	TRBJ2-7	CASSGMGTYEQYF	TGTGCCAGCAGTGGAATGGGAACCTACGAGCAGTACTTC
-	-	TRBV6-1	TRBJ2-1	CASSEIGQLYNEQFF	TGTGCCAGCAGTGAAATTGGACAGTTATACAATGAGCAGTTCTTC
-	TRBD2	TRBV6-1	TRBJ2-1	CASRPSGRVNEQFF	TGTGCCAGCAGGCCTAGCGGGAGGGTTAATGAGCAGTTCTTC
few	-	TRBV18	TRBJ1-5	CASSPLSLLLGYQPQHF	TGTGCCAGCTCACCACTCAGTCTGTTACTGGGTTACCAGCCCCAGCATTTT
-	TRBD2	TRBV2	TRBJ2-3	CASSDPGLAGPDTQYF	TGTGCCAGCAGTGATCCGGGACTAGCGGGACCCGATACGCAGTATTTT
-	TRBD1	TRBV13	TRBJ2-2	CASSRQGGELFF	TGTGCCAGCAGTCGACAGGGCGGGGAGCTGTTTTTT
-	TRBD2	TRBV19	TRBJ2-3	CASSTLAVPLTDTQYF	TGTGCCAGCAGTACTCTAGCGGTTCCGCTCACAGATACGCAGTATTTT
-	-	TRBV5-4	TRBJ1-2	CASSLVGVQGYTF	TGTGCCAGCAGCTTGGTCGGGGTACAAGGCTACACCTTC
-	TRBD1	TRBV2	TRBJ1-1	CASNGDRGPLGAFF	TGTGCCAGCAATGGGGACAGGGGCCCTCTAGGAGCTTTCTTT
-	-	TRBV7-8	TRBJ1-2	CASSLADFGSYTF	TGTGCCAGCAGCCTTGCGGACTTCGGGAGCTACACCTTC
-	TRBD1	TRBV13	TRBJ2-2	CASSRNPGQGHTGELFF	TGTGCCAGCAGCAGAAATCCGGGACAGGGACACACCGGGGAGCTGTTTTTT
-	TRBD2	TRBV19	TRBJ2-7	CASSMASGSAEQYF	TGTGCCAGTAGTATGGCTAGCGGGAGTGCCGAGCAGTACTTC
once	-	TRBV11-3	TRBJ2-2	CASSLENTGELFF	TGTGCCAGCAGCTTAGAGAACACCGGGGAGCTGTTTTTT
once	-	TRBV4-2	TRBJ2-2	CASSQPFPGPGSGELFF	TGTGCCAGCAGCCAACCATTCCCGGGACCCGGCTCCGGGGAGCTGTTTTTT
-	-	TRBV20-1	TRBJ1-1	CRGGGTEAFF	TGCAGAGGGGGGGGCACTGAAGCTTTCTTT
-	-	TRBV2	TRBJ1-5	CASSEVWGRGNQPQHF	TGTGCCAGCAGTGAAGTCTGGGGGCGAGGCAATCAGCCCCAGCATTTT
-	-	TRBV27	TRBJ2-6	CASSLGGANVLTF	TGTGCCAGCAGTTTAGGTGGGGCCAACGTCCTGACTTTC
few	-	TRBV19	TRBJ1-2	CASGQPGTGYGYTF	TGTGCCAGTGGGCAGCCCGGGACGGGATATGGCTACACCTTC
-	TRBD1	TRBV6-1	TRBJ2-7	CASSLNRGRYEQYF	TGTGCCAGCAGTTTAAACAGGGGGCGATACGAGCAGTACTTC
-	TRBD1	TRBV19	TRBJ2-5	CASSIRTGTGGQETQYF	TGTGCCAGTAGTATCAGAACCGGGACAGGGGGTCAAGAGACCCAGTACTTC
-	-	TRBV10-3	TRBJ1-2	CAISGQGYGYTF	TGTGCCATCAGTGGACAAGGCTATGGCTACACCTTC
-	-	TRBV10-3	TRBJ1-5	CAISVDRDSNQPQHF	TGTGCCATCAGTGTCGACAGAGATAGCAATCAGCCCCAGCATTTT
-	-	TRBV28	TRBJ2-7	CAARSFATYEQYF	TGTGCCGCCAGGTCTTTCGCTACCTACGAGCAGTACTTC
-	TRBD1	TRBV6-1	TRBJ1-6	CASSITGTGNSPLHF	TGTGCCAGCAGTATTACCGGGACAGGGAATTCACCCCTCCACTTT
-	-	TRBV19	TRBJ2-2	CASSGLGETGELFF	TGTGCCAGTAGTGGTTTAGGGGAAACCGGGGAGCTGTTTTTT
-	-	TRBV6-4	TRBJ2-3	CASSVGGPPQYF	TGTGCCAGCAGTGTAGGAGGCCCCCCGCAGTATTTT
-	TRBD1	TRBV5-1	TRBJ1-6	CASSLDPPGQSYSPLHF	TGCGCCAGCAGCTTGGACCCGCCGGGACAGAGTTATTCACCCCTCCACTTT
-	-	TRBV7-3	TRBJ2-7	CASSLNPDGWYEQYF	TGTGCCAGCAGCTTAAACCCCGACGGTTGGTACGAGCAGTACTTC
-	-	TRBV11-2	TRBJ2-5	CASSLDRLAGGTQYF	TGTGCCAGCAGCTTAGATAGGCTAGCCGGGGGGACCCAGTACTTC
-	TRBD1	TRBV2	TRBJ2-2	CASKITGGNTGELFF	TGTGCCAGCAAGATCACAGGGGGAAACACCGGGGAGCTGTTTTTT
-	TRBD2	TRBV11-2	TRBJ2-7	CASSLNAFPSGEQYF	TGTGCCAGCAGCTTAAATGCCTTTCCTAGCGGCGAGCAGTACTTC
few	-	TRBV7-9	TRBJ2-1	CASGSSSNEQFF	TGTGCCAGCGGTTCTAGTTCGAATGAGCAGTTCTTC
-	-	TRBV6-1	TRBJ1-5	CASSDIVRGQPQHF	TGTGCCAGCAGTGATATAGTGCGGGGACAGCCCCAGCATTTT
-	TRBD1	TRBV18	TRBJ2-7	CASSGVLPGTGNPPDF	TGTGCCAGCTCAGGAGTCTTGCCCGGGACAGGGAACCCACCCGACTTC